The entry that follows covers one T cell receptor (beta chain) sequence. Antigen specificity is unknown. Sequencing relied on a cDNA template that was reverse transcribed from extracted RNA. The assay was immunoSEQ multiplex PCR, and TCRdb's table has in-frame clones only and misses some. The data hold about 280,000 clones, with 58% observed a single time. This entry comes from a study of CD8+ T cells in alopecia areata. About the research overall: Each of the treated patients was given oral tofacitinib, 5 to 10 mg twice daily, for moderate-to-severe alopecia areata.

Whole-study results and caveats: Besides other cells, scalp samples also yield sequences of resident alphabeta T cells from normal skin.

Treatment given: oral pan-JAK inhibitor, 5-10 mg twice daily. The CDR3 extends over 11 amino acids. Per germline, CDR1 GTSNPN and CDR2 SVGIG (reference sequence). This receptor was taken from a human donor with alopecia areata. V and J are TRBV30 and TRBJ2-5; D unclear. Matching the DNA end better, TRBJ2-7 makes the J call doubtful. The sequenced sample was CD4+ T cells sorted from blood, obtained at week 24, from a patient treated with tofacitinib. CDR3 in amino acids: CAWANTYEQYF. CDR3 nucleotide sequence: TGTGCCTGGGCAAACACGTACGAGCAGTACTTC.